This TCR beta chain derives from a study of T cell changes during pregnancy in multiple sclerosis. The table came from immunoSEQ multiplex PCR; TCRdb's copy has only in-frame clones and leaves some out. Among approximately 97,000 clones listed, 75% to 95% were seen once. The CDR3 has 15 residues. CDR1 is MDHEN, CDR2 SYDVKM, per germline. V was trimmed by 5 bases and J by 2 bases, leaving 14 bases between them. Sequenced here: peripheral blood, sampled after pregnancy. The rearrangement joins TRBV28 to TRBJ2-3; perhaps TRBD2 as D (6 bases). This sequence originates from a female donor in good health, enrolled as a control in a pregnancy study. The CDR3 sequence: CASSLEGPTTDTQYF. For the CDR3, the DNA is TGTGCCAGCAGTCTGGAGGGGCCTACCACAGATACGCAGTATTTT.